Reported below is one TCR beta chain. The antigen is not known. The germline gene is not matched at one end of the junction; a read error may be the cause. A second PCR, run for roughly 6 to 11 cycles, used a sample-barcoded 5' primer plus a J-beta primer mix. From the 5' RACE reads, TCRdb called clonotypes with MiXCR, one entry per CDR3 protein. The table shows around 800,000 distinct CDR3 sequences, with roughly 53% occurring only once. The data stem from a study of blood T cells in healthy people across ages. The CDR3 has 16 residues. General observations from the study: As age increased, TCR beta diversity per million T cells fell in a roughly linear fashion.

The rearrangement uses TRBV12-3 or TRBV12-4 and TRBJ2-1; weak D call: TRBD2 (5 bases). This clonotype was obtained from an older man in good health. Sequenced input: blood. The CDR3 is CASSLDRGTSYDEQFF. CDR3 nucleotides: TGTGCCAGCAGTTTAGATCGGGGAACCTCCTACGATGAGCAGTTCTTC.